This T cell receptor beta chain was profiled in a study of shared clonotypes between healthy human individuals. Study-level background: Ranging from 18 to 49 in age, donors were a couple of women and a few men. Findings and caveats of the study: The study sampled only blood, and tissue repertoires likely differ.

With 4 bases clipped from V and 6 bases from J, the junction kept 8 bases outside the gene matches. The germline V gene encodes CDR1 SGHTA and CDR2 FQGTGA. The CDR3 has 15 amino acids. The authors distributed each subset's genomic DNA evenly over several immunoSEQ plates. TCRdb's table, derived via immunoSEQ multiplex PCR, lists solely in-frame clones and lacks some. The sample has around 430,000 clones; around 79% are singletons. This clone showed up just once. What it recognizes is unknown. The gene calls are TRBV7-3 and TRBJ1-4; 7 bases match TRBD1. The receptor was derived from a woman between 35 and 50 years old in good health. Some clones in this sample may be carry-over from other donors' samples. Sequencing used PBMCs. CDR3 sequence: CASSSTGAKDEKLFF. In DNA, the CDR3 is TGTGCCAGCAGCTCTACAGGGGCGAAGGATGAAAAACTGTTTTTT.